Listed here are 14 T cell receptor beta chains from one sample, sequenced in a study of cytomegalovirus exposure and HLA in healthy donors. The study ran its PCR with 60 Vbeta and 13 Jbeta primers. Only in-frame clones appear in the TCRdb table, and some are missing; sequencing was by immunoSEQ multiplex PCR. The data contain about 300,000 clones, just over 85% of them singletons. Source material: PBMCs. The source is a man aged 40-49 years in good health and CMV-seropositive.

This sequence joins TRBV5-4 and TRBJ2-7; D might be TRBD1 (6 bases). Germline V gene lookup returns CDR1 SGHNT and CDR2 YYREEE (reference sequence). The ends were cut back, 3 bases at V and 1 base at J, with 11 bases in the middle. CDR3 length: 14 amino acids. CDR3 in amino acids: CASSSGQPSYEQYF. In nucleotides, the CDR3 is TGTGCCAGCAGCTCCGGACAGCCTTCCTACGAGCAGTACTTC.

This chain connects TRBV7-2 to TRBJ2-5, with TRBD2 identical over 13 bases. The CDR3 is 17 residues long. Germline CDR1 is SGHTA and CDR2 is FQGNSA. V lost 2 bases and J lost 2; bases outside the gene matches: 5. CDR3 residues: CASSLFGTSGDQETQYF. As DNA, the CDR3 is TGTGCCAGCAGCTTATTTGGGACTAGCGGGGATCAAGAGACCCAGTACTTC.

The chain has TRBV6-1 and TRBJ2-7; 7 bases are shared with TRBD2. The V segment lost 4 bases and the J segment 2 bases; nucleotides outside the gene matches: 5. CDR1 is MNHNS, CDR2 SASEGT, per germline. The CDR3 totals 14 residues. The CDR3 bases are TGTGCCAGCAGTGGGAGCGGGACGGCCTACGAGCAGTACTTC. This encodes CASSGSGTAYEQYF.

The chain has TRBV27 and TRBJ2-7; the D is unclear. V was clipped by 8 bases and J by 0 bases, with 8 bases between them. Germline V lookup: CDR1 MNHEY, CDR2 SMNVEV (reference sequence). The CDR3 has 12 residues. CDR3 DNA sequence: TGTGCCAGCGGGCAGACCTCCTACGAGCAGTACTTC. Translated, it gives CASGQTSYEQYF.

Only one count was recorded for this clone. The chain joins TRBV6-1 to TRBJ2-1; TRBD2 matches at 11 bases. CDR1 and CDR2 (germline): MNHNS, SASEGT. The V segment lost 3 bases and the J segment 4 bases; nucleotides outside the gene matches: 2. This CDR3 comprises 15 residues. CDR3: CASSESSGGYNEQFF. CDR3 coding DNA: TGTGCCAGCAGTGAGTCTAGCGGGGGGTACAATGAGCAGTTCTTC.

The chain combines TRBV10-1 with TRBJ2-1, with 14 nucleotides matching TRBD2. From germline, CDR1 is WNHNN and CDR2 SYGVQD (reference sequence). V trimming: 4 bases; J trimming: 6 bases; junction bases outside the gene matches: 5. The CDR3 covers 16 residues. This chain's CDR3 is CASSAPGLAGANEQFF. CDR3 coding DNA: TGCGCCAGCAGTGCTCCGGGACTAGCGGGAGCCAATGAGCAGTTCTTC.

The gene calls are TRBV5-1 and TRBJ1-3, with D maybe TRBD1 (5 bases). Germline lookup yields CDR1 SGHRS and CDR2 YFSETQ. The CDR3 has 16 amino acids. The germline V and J ends were trimmed by 4 bases and 0 bases, with 14 bases remaining between them. The CDR3 protein is CASSDLSGASGNTIYF. The CDR3 DNA is TGCGCCAGCAGCGACCTCAGCGGGGCCTCTGGAAACACCATATATTTT.

This clone has a single count. The chain has TRBV9 and TRBJ2-2; possibly TRBD1 for D (5 bases). Between the trimmed V and J ends, which lost 4 bases and 5 bases, there was a span of 15 bases. The CDR3 has 15 residues. Germline values: CDR1 SGDLS, CDR2 YYNGEE. CDR3 DNA sequence: TGTGCCAGCAGCCCTACCAGACAGAGTACCGGGGAGCTGTTTTTT. Amino acid sequence: CASSPTRQSTGELFF.

The chain uses TRBV28 and TRBJ2-7; weak D call: TRBD2 (7 bases). CDR1 is MDHEN, CDR2 SYDVKM, per germline. Trimming left V 6 bases short and J 4 bases short, with 16 bases between. The CDR3 length is 14 residues. CDR3 sequence: CASSLGGPRYEQYF. The CDR3 DNA follows: TGTGCCAGCAGCCTCGGGGGGCCGAGGTACGAGCAGTACTTC.

The chain employs TRBV5-6 and TRBJ2-5; 10 nucleotides align to TRBD2. CDR1 is SGHDT and CDR2 is YYEEEE in the germline V gene. CDR3 size: 17 residues. Unmatched junction bases numbered 14, after V lost 4 bases and J lost 5 bases. In DNA form, the CDR3 reads TGTGCCAGCAGCCCGGGACGGACTAGCGGACTGACTGAGACCCAGTACTTC. Amino acids: CASSPGRTSGLTETQYF.

The chain uses TRBV28 and TRBJ2-7, with TRBD2 identical over 8 bases. Germline V CDR1 and CDR2: MDHEN, SYDVKM. V trimming: 6 bases; J trimming: 2 bases; junction bases outside the gene matches: 12. This CDR3 has 16 residues. The CDR3 nucleotides read TGTGCCAGCAGCCTCCACACTAGCGGCAAGACCTACGAGCAGTACTTC. Encoded protein: CASSLHTSGKTYEQYF.

The chain joins TRBV9 to TRBJ1-4; 10 bases fit TRBD1. V was clipped by 3 bases and J by 5 bases; unmatched bases: 7. CDR3 length: 16 amino acids. CDR1 is SGDLS and CDR2 is YYNGEE in the germline V gene. This chain's CDR3 is CASSAQPGQGNEKLFF. The DNA for the CDR3 is TGTGCCAGCAGCGCCCAACCGGGACAGGGGAATGAAAAACTGTTTTTT. Complete variable domain (other parts from reference TRBV9 and TRBJ1-4): DSGVTQTPKHLITATGQRVTLRCSPRSGDLSVYWYQQSLDQGLQFLIQYYNGEERAKGNILERFSAQQFPDLHSELNLSSLELGDSALYFCASSAQPGQGNEKLFFGSGTQLSVL.

The chain joins TRBV5-6 to TRBJ1-2; D is perhaps TRBD1 (6 bases). The V gene lost 4 bases and the J gene lost 0 bases, with 19 bases spanning the gap. CDR3 size: 17 residues. Looked up from germline, CDR1 is SGHDT and CDR2 is YYEEEE. In DNA form, the CDR3 reads TGTGCCAGCAGCCAGCTGGGGAAACAGGGAGCTAACTATGGCTACACCTTC. Protein: CASSQLGKQGANYGYTF. Variable domain in full (rest from reference TRBV5-6 and TRBJ1-2): DAGVTQSPTHLIKTRGQQVTLRCSPKSGHDTVSWYQQALGQGPQFIFQYYEEEERQRGNFPDRFSGHQFPNYSSELNVNALLLGDSALYLCASSQLGKQGANYGYTFGSGTRLTVV.

This clone has just a few counts. This sequence joins TRBV30 and TRBJ2-7, with D possibly matching TRBD2 (5 bases). The germline V gene encodes CDR1 GTSNPN and CDR2 SVGIG (reference sequence). V was shortened by 5 bases and J by 1 base, with 6 bases between the two germline ends. The CDR3 length is 11 residues. CDR3 nucleotides: TGTGCCTGGGGCGGGTCCTACGAGCAGTACTTC. This codes for CAWGGSYEQYF. Drawing the rest from reference TRBV30 and TRBJ2-7, the complete variable domain is SQTIHQWPATLVQPVGSPLSLECTVEGTSNPNLYWYRQAAGRGLQLLFYSVGIGQISSEVPQNLSASRPQDRQFILSSKKLLLSDSGFYLCAWGGSYEQYFGPGTRLTVT.